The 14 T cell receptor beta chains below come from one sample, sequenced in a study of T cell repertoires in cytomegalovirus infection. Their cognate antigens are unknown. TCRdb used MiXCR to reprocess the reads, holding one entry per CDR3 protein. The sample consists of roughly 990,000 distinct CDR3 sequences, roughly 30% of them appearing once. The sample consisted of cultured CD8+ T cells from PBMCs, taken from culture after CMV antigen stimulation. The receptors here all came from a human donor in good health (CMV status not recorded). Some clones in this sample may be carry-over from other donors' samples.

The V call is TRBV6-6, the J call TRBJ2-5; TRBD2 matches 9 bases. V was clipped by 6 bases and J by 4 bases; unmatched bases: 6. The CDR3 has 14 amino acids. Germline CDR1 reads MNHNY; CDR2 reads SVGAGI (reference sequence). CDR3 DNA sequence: TGTGCCAGCAGACCCGCGGGGGGGGCAGAGACCCAGTACTTC. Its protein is CASRPAGGAETQYF.

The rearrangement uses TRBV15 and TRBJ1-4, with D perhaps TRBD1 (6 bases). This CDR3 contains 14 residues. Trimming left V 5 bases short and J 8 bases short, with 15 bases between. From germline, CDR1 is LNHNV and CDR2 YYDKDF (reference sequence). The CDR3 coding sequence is TGTGCCACCAGCTCCTACAGGGTAGCCGAAAAACTGTTTTTT. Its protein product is CATSSYRVAEKLFF. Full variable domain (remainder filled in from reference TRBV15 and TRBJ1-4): DAMVIQNPRYQVTQFGKPVTLSCSQTLNHNVMYWYQQKSSQAPKLLFHYYDKDFNNEADTPDNFQSRRPNTSFCFLDIRSPGLGDTAMYLCATSSYRVAEKLFFGSGTQLSVL.

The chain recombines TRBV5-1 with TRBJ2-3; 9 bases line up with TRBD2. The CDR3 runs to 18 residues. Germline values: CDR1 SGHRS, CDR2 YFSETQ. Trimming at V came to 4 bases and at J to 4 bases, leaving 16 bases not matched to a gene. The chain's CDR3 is CASSRPEKGLALSDTQYF. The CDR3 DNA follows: TGCGCCAGCAGCCGTCCGGAAAAGGGACTAGCTCTTTCAGATACGCAGTATTTT.

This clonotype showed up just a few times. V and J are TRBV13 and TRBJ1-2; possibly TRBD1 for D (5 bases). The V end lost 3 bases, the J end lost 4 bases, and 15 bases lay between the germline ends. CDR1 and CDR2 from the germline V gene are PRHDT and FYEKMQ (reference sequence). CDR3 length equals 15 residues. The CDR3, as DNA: TGTGCCAGCAGCTTGGGTCGACAGTCGTCCTATGGCTACACCTTC. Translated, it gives CASSLGRQSSYGYTF. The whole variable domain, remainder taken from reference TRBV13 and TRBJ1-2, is AAGVIQSPRHLIKEKRETATLKCYPIPRHDTVYWYQQGPGQDPQFLISFYEKMQSDKGSIPDRFSAQQFSDYHSELNMSSLELGDSALYFCASSLGRQSSYGYTFGSGTRLTVV.

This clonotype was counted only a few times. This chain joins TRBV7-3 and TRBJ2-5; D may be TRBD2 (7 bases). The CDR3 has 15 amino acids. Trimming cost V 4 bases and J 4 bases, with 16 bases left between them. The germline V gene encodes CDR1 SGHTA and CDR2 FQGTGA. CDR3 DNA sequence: TGTGCCAGCAGCTCCCTGGGGGGGGCCACAGAGACCCAGTACTTC. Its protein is CASSSLGGATETQYF.

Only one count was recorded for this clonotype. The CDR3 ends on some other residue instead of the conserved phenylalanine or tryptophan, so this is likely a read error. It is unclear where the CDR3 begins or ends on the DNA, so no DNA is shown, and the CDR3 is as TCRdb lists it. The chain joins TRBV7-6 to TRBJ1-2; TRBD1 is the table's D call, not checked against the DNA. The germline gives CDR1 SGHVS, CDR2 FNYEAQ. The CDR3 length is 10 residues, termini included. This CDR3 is CASRRGRGNR.

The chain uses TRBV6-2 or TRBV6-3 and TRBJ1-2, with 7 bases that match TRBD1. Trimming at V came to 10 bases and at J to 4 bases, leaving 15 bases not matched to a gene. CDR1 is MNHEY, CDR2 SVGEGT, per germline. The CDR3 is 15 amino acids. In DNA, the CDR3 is TGTGCCACCCGACCGGGACAGTACGACTCCTATGGCTACACCTTC. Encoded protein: CATRPGQYDSYGYTF.

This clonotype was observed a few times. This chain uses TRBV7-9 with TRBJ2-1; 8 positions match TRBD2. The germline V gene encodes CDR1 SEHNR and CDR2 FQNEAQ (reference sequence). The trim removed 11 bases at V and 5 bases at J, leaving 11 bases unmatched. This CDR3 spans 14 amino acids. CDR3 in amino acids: CAVSQPGGHNEQFF. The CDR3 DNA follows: TGTGCCGTTTCCCAACCGGGGGGGCACAATGAGCAGTTCTTC.

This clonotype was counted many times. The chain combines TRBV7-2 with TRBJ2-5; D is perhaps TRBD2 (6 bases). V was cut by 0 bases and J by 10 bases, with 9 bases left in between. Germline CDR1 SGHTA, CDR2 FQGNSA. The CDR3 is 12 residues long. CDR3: CASSLAGEDQYF. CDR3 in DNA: TGTGCCAGCAGCTTAGCTGGGGAGGACCAGTACTTC.

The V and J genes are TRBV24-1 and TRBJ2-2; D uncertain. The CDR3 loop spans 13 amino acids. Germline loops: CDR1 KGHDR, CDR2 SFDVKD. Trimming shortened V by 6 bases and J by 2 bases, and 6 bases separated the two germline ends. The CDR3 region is CATSLSNTGELFF. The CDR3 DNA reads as TGTGCCACCAGTTTGTCAAACACCGGGGAGCTGTTTTTT.

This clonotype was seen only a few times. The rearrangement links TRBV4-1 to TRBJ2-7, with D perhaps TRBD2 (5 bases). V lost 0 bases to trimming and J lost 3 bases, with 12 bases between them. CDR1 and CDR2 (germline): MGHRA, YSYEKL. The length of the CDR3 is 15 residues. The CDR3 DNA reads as TGCGCCAGCAGCCAAGATCGACTACCTCTCTACGAGCAGTACTTC. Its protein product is CASSQDRLPLYEQYF.

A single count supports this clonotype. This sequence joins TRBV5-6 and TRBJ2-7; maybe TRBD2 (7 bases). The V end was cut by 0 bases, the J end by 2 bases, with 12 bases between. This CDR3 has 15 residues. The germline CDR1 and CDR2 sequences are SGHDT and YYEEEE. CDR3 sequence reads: CASSLVGGLTYEQYF. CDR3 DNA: TGTGCCAGCAGCTTGGTCGGGGGGCTGACCTACGAGCAGTACTTC.

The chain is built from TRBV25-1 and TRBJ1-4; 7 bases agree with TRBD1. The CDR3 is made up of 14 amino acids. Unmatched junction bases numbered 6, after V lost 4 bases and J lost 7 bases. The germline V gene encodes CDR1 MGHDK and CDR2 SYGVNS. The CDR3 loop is CASSGGQLLEKLFF. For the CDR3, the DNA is TGTGCCAGCAGTGGGGGACAGCTTCTTGAAAAACTGTTTTTT.

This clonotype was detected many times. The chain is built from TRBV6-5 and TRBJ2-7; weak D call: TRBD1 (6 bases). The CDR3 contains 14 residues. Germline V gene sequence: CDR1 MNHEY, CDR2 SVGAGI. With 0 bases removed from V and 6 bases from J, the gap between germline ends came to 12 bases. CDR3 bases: TGTGCCAGCAGTTACTCGGGGGCGGATGGCGAGCAGTACGTC. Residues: CASSYSGADGEQYV.